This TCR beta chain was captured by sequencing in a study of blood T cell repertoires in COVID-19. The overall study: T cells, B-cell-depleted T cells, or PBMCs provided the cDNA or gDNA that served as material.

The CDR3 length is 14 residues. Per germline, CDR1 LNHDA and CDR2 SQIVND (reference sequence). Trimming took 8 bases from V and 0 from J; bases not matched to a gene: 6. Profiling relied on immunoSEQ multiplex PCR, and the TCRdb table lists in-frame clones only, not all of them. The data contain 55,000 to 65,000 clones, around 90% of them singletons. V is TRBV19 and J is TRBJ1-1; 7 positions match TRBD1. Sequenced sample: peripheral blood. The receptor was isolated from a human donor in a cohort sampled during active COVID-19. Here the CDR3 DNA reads TGTGCCAGTCACAGGGGATCCCTGAACACTGAAGCTTTCTTT. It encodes CASHRGSLNTEAFF.